Sequencing of this T cell receptor beta chain was carried out in a study of blood T cell repertoires in COVID-19. CDR3 size: 17 residues. With 5 bases removed from V and 3 bases from J, the gap between germline ends came to 22 bases. Germline V gene lookup returns CDR1 KGHSH and CDR2 LQKENI. Repertoires were generated with immunoSEQ multiplex PCR, while TCRdb's copy carries only in-frame clones and drops some. Altogether 150,000 or so clones are present, 85% to 90% being singletons, with the ten largest covering around an eighth. The chain uses TRBV18 and TRBJ2-5; D is possibly TRBD2 (6 bases). This TCR was recovered from a man aged 18 to 35 with COVID-19, enrolled during active disease. The sample consisted of peripheral blood. In DNA form, the CDR3 reads TGTGCCAGCTCAAACCGGGTTCCCCCCTGGAGGGAAGAGACCCAGTACTTC. It is translated as CASSNRVPPWREETQYF.